This T cell receptor (beta chain) originates from a study of cytomegalovirus exposure and HLA in healthy donors. All donors participated as healthy donors of bone marrow. Findings of the study overall: The authors later found most CMV-associated TCR beta chains appeared HLA-restricted.

Germline-derived CDR1 and CDR2 are MNHNS and SASEGT. This CDR3 has 13 residues. Trimming at V came to 6 bases and at J to 6 bases, leaving 7 bases not matched to a gene. A note on this clone: Its target is not known.

The PCR made use of 60 Vbeta and 13 Jbeta primers. Generated by immunoSEQ multiplex PCR, the TCRdb table keeps only in-frame clones and is missing some. There are around 67,000 clones in the sample; 75% to 90% occur only once, and 12% lies in the top ten. The receptor's source is a woman aged 25 to 45 in good health and CMV-seropositive. Sequenced: PBMCs. The rearrangement uses TRBV6-1 and TRBJ2-7, with TRBD1 identical over 8 bases. CDR3 coding DNA: TGTGCCAGCAGGGACAGGGCGTGGGTCGAGCAGTACTTC. Protein sequence: CASRDRAWVEQYF.